This TCR beta chain was recorded in a study of blood T cell repertoires in COVID-19. Study-wide context: From T cells, B-cell-depleted T cells, or PBMCs came the material, which was cDNA or gDNA.

TCRdb keeps only in-frame clones here, not all; method: immunoSEQ multiplex PCR. This table has 150,000 or so clones, about 81% appearing once. What was sequenced was peripheral blood. The TCR originated in an elderly woman with acute or convalescent COVID-19.

CDR3 region: CASSLANRGKTQYF. CDR3 bases: TGTGCCAGCAGCTTGGCGAACAGGGGGAAGACCCAGTACTTC. The chain employs TRBV3-1 (or the pseudogene TRBV3-2) and TRBJ2-5, with TRBD1 identical over 8 bases. The CDR3 has 14 residues. Trimming removed 5 bases from V and 6 bases from J; junction bases left unmatched: 8. From germline, CDR1 is LGHDT and CDR2 YNNKEL (reference sequence).